The T cell receptor beta chain under discussion was sequenced for a study of T cell responses to AZD1222 COVID-19 vaccine. Study-wide results and limits: Spike-wide vaccine-associated CD4 TCRs dominated at 160-218 and 743-854. Close to half of spike-specific TCRs reportedly recognize unmutated variant regions. Repertoires were collected only later (after the peak T cell response had occurred). It should be noted that donors were predominantly white British and more often female, and clonal diversity was possibly underestimated.

On this clone itself: Its antigen is still unknown.

TCRdb's table, derived via immunoSEQ multiplex PCR, lists solely in-frame clones and lacks some. The sample holds some 120,000 clones, approximately 90% seen once. Germline trimming cut 7 bases from V and 1 base from J; bases unmatched to any gene: 5. Germline CDR1 reads WSHSY; CDR2 reads SAAADI. The CDR3 runs to 14 residues. The receptor was isolated from an adult in good health. The source material was peripheral blood, sampled on day 0 of AZD1222 vaccination. The chain has TRBV10-2 and TRBJ2-7; 9 nucleotides align to TRBD1. DNA for the CDR3: TGCGCCAGCACCGGGACAGGGTCTTCCTACGAGCAGTACTTC. It translates to CASTGTGSSYEQYF.